Below, 4 T cell receptor beta chains from the same sample are listed, as sequenced in a study of CD8 T cells in ankylosing spondylitis (dated by TCRdb to the late 2010s). The library relied on 5' RACE. Sequencing was performed on an Illumina HiSeq 2500. The public reads were reprocessed in TCRdb via fastp at Q25 and MiXCR, keeping in-frame beta chains. Every entry covers one CDR3 protein and lists the most common genes and DNA from its rows. The sample records about 240,000 distinct CDR3 sequences, around 10% of which are singletons. The ten largest make up less than 8% of the sample. The sample consisted of blood, either unsorted or a sorted T cell fraction (not recorded which). These receptors were taken from a male donor with ankylosing spondylitis or in good health (not recorded which).

This clonotype was detected many times. The rearrangement links TRBV5-1 to TRBJ2-2; 9 nucleotides align to TRBD2. V was clipped by 4 bases and J by 6 bases; unmatched bases: 10. CDR1 is SGHRS, CDR2 YFSETQ, per germline. The CDR3 has 16 amino acids. CDR3 protein: CASSVDAGGHPGELFF. In DNA, the CDR3 is TGCGCCAGCAGCGTGGACGCGGGGGGGCATCCCGGGGAGCTGTTTTTT.

This chain uses TRBV7-9 with TRBJ2-2; TRBD1 is a possible D gene (5 bases). The V gene's germline CDR1 is SEHNR and CDR2 FQNEAQ (reference sequence). V lost 5 bases to trimming and J lost 5 bases, with 9 bases between them. CDR3 length equals 13 residues. CDR3 nucleotides: TGTGCCAGCAGCCTCCAGGGAACCGGGGAGCTGTTTTTT. This encodes CASSLQGTGELFF.

This clonotype was detected ten times or more. The genes are TRBV20-1 and TRBJ2-5, with TRBD2 matching 10 bases. V lost 5 bases to trimming and J lost 7 bases; unmatched junction nucleotides: 10. This CDR3 contains 14 residues. Per the germline V gene, CDR1 is DFQATT and CDR2 is SNEGSKA (reference sequence). The CDR3 reads CSAEREGAGGTQYF. The CDR3 nucleotides are TGCAGTGCTGAGCGGGAGGGCGCGGGGGGGACCCAGTACTTC.

This clonotype has only a few counts. A read error is possible here, since a much larger clone lies one base away. V is TRBV5-1 and J is TRBJ2-1; D gene uncertain. Germline-derived CDR1 and CDR2 are SGHRS and YFSETQ. The CDR3 loop spans 11 amino acids. Trimming removed 2 bases at V and 7 bases at J, with 4 bases between. CDR3 in DNA: TGCGCCAGCAGCTTCCAGAATGAGCAGTTCTTC. Translated, it gives CASSFQNEQFF.